This TCR beta chain was identified during a study of OX40 agonist ivuxolimab in advanced cancers. Study at large: The study gave patients intravenous ivuxolimab at 0.01 to 10 mg/kg every 2 weeks. Study outcomes and limitations: There were also nonresponders showing low normalized T-cell clonal expansion. In CD8+ T cells, expanded clones were on average more numerous than in CD4+.

Blood samples were obtained at baseline, cycle 4 day 1, and cycle 7 day 1. Points on this clone: As yet, its antigen is unknown. The same CDR3 also results from other DNA sequences found in this sample.

Profiling relied on immunoSEQ multiplex PCR, and the TCRdb table lists in-frame clones only, not all of them. Of 150,000 to 170,000 clones listed, 90% to 95% are singletons. Material: CD4+ or CD8+ T cells sorted from blood, obtained in a trial of the OX40 agonist ivuxolimab. The source of this sequence is an adult with an advanced solid tumor such as melanoma, head and neck, liver or kidney cancer.

The CDR3 bases are TGTGCCAGCAGCTTAACGGGGGCACAGCCCCAGCATTTT. It specifies CASSLTGAQPQHF. The chain uses TRBV7-3 and TRBJ1-5; TRBD1 is a possible D gene (6 bases). Trimming took off 0 bases at V and 7 bases at J, with 7 bases between the two ends. Germline values: CDR1 SGHTA, CDR2 FQGTGA. This CDR3 contains 13 residues.